This TCR beta chain comes out of a study of tumor-infiltrating lymphocytes in primary liver carcinoma. Overall study: Primary liver carcinomas in the patients were surgically resected.

V was shortened by 6 bases and J by 7 bases, with 19 bases between the two germline ends. Germline V gene lookup returns CDR1 MGHRA and CDR2 YSYEKL. The CDR3 sequence is 16 residues long. The sample holds many counts of this clonotype. Unsorted whole blood supplied the blood RNA, and germline DNA was isolated too. A primer matching the constant region was used to make TCR beta cDNA from approximately 500 ng of total RNA. What produced the TCR beta libraries was three nested multiplex PCR rounds using slightly modified ARM-PCR. Two initial PCR rounds of about 9 cycles each paired TRBV1-TRBV30 forward primers with a C-beta reverse primer. TCRdb re-derived calls from the multiplex PCR reads in MiXCR, one entry per CDR3 protein. Seen here are approximately 340,000 distinct CDR3 sequences, around 60% observed once, and the top ten hold approximately 5.9%.

The chain is built from TRBV4-1 and TRBJ1-6; D not resolved. Source material: peripheral blood. The clonotype comes from a man aged 35 to 55 with primary liver carcinoma and hepatitis B virus infection. CDR3 coding DNA: TGCGCCAGCAGGCGAGTCTCATGGACCGAGAATTCACCCCTCCACTTT. Its translation is CASRRVSWTENSPLHF.